This TCR beta chain came from a study of cytomegalovirus exposure and HLA in healthy donors. This CDR3 spans 13 amino acids. The germline V and J ends were trimmed by 6 bases and 4 bases, with 12 bases remaining between them. Per the germline V gene, CDR1 is LNHDA and CDR2 is SQIVND (reference sequence). Data came from immunoSEQ multiplex PCR; TCRdb stores just in-frame clones and leaves some out. The table lists approximately 260,000 clones, 70% to 90% of them singletons. Broader study findings: Reports indicated that the classifier achieved high specificity and sensitivity in diagnosing cytomegalovirus status. That first-cohort TCR clusters tended to co-occur in the 90 to 150 validation repertoires was found in a later analysis. Associated with cytomegalovirus, according to the listing, were some 180 TCR beta chains. While the bulk of TCR sequences proved rare, some public TCRs turned up in many donors.

Comments on this clone: The antigen remains undetermined.

This chain connects TRBV19 to TRBJ1-2; a possible D gene is TRBD1 (6 bases). This receptor was identified in a woman aged 18-29 years in good health and CMV-seronegative. The sample consisted of PBMCs. This chain's CDR3 is CASRDRPGYGYTF. Here the CDR3 DNA reads TGTGCCAGTAGAGACAGGCCTGGCTATGGCTACACCTTC.